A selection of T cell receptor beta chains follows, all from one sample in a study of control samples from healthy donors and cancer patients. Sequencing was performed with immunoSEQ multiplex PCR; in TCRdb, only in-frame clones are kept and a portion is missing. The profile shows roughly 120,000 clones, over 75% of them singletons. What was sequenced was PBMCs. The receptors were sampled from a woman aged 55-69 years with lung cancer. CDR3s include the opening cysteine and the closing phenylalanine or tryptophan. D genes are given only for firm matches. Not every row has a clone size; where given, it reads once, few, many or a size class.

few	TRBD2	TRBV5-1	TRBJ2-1	TGCGCCAGCAGCCGTAGCGGGGATCCCAATGAGCAGTTCTTC	CASSRSGDPNEQFF
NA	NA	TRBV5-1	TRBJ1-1	TGCGCCAGCAGCTTTCAAGGGGGCACTGAAGCTTTCTTT	CASSFQGGTEAFF
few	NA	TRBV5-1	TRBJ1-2	TGCGCCAGCAGCTTGGAAGATATCCGGTACTATGGCTACACCTTC	CASSLEDIRYYGYTF
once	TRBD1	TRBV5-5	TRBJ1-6	TGTGCCAGCAGCCTCGGGACAGGGGGCAGTACTTCACCCCTCCACTTT	CASSLGTGGSTSPLHF
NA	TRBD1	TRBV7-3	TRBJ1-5	TGTGCCAGCAGCCGTCAGGGGGGTCAGCCCCAGCATTTT	CASSRQGGQPQHF
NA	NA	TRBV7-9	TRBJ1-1	TGTGCCAGCAGCGCCAATACAGGGTTGACTGAAGCTTTCTTT	CASSANTGLTEAFF
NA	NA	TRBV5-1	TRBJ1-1	TGCGCCAGCAGCCTCAGGGAGGGCGCTGAAGCTTTCTTT	CASSLREGAEAFF
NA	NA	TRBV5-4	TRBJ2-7	TGTGCCAGCAGCTTCCGGCAGGGAGGTTCCTACGAGCAGTACTTC	CASSFRQGGSYEQYF
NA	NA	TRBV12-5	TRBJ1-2	TGTGCTAGTGGTCCCTATAATAACTATGGCTACACCTTC	CASGPYNNYGYTF
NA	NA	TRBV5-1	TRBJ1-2	TGCGCCAGCAGCTTGGCCGGGGACGGGGCATGGGGCTACACCTTC	CASSLAGDGAWGYTF
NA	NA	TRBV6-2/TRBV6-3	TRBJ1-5	TGTGCCAGCAGTTCTCCCACAGGGTTTAATCAGCCCCAGCATTTT	CASSSPTGFNQPQHF
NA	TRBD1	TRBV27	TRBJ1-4	TGTGCCAGCAGTACGACAGGGGCGGGGGATGAAAAACTGTTTTTT	CASSTTGAGDEKLFF
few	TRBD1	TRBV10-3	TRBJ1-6	TGTGCCATCACACAGGGGGACAATTCACCCCTCCACTTT	CAITQGDNSPLHF
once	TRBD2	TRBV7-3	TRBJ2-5	TGTGCCAGCAGCTTAACATCTAGCGGAGCAAATCTCAGGGAGACCCAGTACTTC	CASSLTSSGANLRETQYF
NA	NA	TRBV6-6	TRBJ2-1	TGTGCCAGCCGGAGGGGCGTATTGGACAATGAGCAGTTCTTC	CASRRGVLDNEQFF
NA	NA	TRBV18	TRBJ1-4	TGTGCCAGCTCACCACCGAACAGGGCGGGAGGAACTAATGAAAAACTGTTTTTT	CASSPPNRAGGTNEKLFF
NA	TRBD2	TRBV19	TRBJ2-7	TGTGCCAGTAGAACAAGCGGGAGTCAGCAGTACTTC	CASRTSGSQQYF
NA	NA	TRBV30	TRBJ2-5	TGTGCCTGGAGTCAAAAGGACCTTACACTTCAAGAGACCCAGTACTTC	CAWSQKDLTLQETQYF
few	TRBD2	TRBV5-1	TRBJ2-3	TGCGCCAGCAGTTTAATAGCGGGAGGGCTGTCAGATACGCAGTATTTT	CASSLIAGGLSDTQYF
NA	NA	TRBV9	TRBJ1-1	TGTGCCAGCAGCGTAGGGCCTGGTACTGAAGCTTTCTTT	CASSVGPGTEAFF
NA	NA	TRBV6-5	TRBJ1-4	TGTGCCAGCAACAAACGGGCCGGGGGTGTTGAAAAACTGTTTTTT	CASNKRAGGVEKLFF
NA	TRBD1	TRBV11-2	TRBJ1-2	TGTGCCAGCAGCCTCGGGACAGACTATGGCTACACCTTC	CASSLGTDYGYTF
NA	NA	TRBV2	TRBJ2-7	TGTGCCAGCAGTATCTCCTACGAGCAGTACTTC	CASSISYEQYF
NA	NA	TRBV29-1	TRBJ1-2	TGCAGCGTATCTCAGGGGTTTCGTGGCTACACCTTC	CSVSQGFRGYTF
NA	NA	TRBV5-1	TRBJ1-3	TGCGCCAGCAGCTTCTCGGCCGCTGGAAACACCATATATTTT	CASSFSAAGNTIYF
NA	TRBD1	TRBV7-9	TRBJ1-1	TGTGCCAGCAGCTTAGAGGGACAGGGGGCATGGAACACTGAAGCTTTCTTT	CASSLEGQGAWNTEAFF
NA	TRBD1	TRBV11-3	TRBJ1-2	TGTGCCAGCAGCTCTACAGGGGTCTATGGCTACACCTTC	CASSSTGVYGYTF
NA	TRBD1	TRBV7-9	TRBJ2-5	TGTGCCAGCAGTCGTCAAGGGACAGGGGGCTTCGAGACCCAGTACTTC	CASSRQGTGGFETQYF
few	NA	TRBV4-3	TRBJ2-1	TGCGCCAGCAGCCAAGAAGGACAGAACTACAATGAGCAGTTCTTC	CASSQEGQNYNEQFF
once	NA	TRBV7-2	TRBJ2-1	TGTGCCAGCAGCTTAGGGGTCAATGAGCAGTTCTTC	CASSLGVNEQFF
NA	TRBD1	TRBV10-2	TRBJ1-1	TGCGCCAGCTCACAGGGGGTCGACACTGAAGCTTTCTTT	CASSQGVDTEAFF
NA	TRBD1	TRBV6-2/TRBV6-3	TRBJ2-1	TGTGCCAGCAGTTCAGCGATCGGGGACAGGGTCTACAATGAGCAGTTCTTC	CASSSAIGDRVYNEQFF
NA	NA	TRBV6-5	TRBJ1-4	TGTGCCAGCTCGGATGGGACAAGCCGGAGATTGTTTTTT	CASSDGTSRRLFF